A single sample gave rise to the 7 T cell receptor beta chains below, sequenced in a study of T cells in tumors after PD-1 blockade. Profiled with immunoSEQ multiplex PCR; TCRdb holds only in-frame clones, not every one. The sample holds fewer than 35,000 clones; approximately 78% are singletons and the top ten take roughly 39%. The sequences come from PBMCs, collected before anti-PD-1 treatment. Receptors were obtained from a human donor with basal cell carcinoma.

The chain is built from TRBV5-1 and TRBJ1-6; no clear D gene. The germline CDR1 and CDR2 sequences are SGHRS and YFSETQ. The CDR3 contains 14 residues. Between the trimmed V and J ends, which lost 0 bases and 7 bases, there was a span of 8 bases. The CDR3 DNA reads as TGCGCCAGCAGCTTGGAACGGCCAAATTCACCCCTCCACTTT. This sequence encodes CASSLERPNSPLHF.

The CDR3: CATSDPGQGGETQYF. DNA for the CDR3: TGTGCCACCAGTGATCCGGGACAGGGTGGAGAGACCCAGTACTTC. J is TRBJ2-5 and V is TRBV24-1, with 9 bases aligning to TRBD1. V was clipped by 3 bases and J by 4 bases; unmatched bases: 5. This CDR3 has 15 amino acids. In germline, CDR1 is KGHDR, CDR2 SFDVKD.

The chain couples TRBV30 to TRBJ1-1; D uncertain. The germline gives CDR1 GTSNPN, CDR2 SVGIG (reference sequence). The CDR3 extends over 13 amino acids. Trimming took off 5 bases at V and 1 base at J, with 11 bases between the two ends. CDR3 nucleotides: TGTGCCTGGGAAAGCGCTGAGAACACTGAAGCTTTCTTT. Its translation is CAWESAENTEAFF.

The V gene is TRBV28, the J gene TRBJ2-1; no clear D. The length of the CDR3 is 11 residues. Germline V gene data show CDR1 as MDHEN and CDR2 as SYDVKM. Trimming shortened V by 3 bases and J by 8 bases, and 5 bases separated the two germline ends. CDR3 sequence: CASSFSYEQFF. The CDR3 coding sequence is TGTGCCAGCAGTTTTTCATATGAGCAGTTCTTC.

The gene calls are TRBV19 and TRBJ1-3; 7 nucleotides match TRBD1. V was pared by 7 bases and J by 0 bases, with 6 bases of the junction left unmatched. Per the germline V gene, CDR1 is LNHDA and CDR2 is SQIVND (reference sequence). This CDR3 contains 15 residues. The DNA for the CDR3 is TGTGCCAGTATGAGGGACAGCAGCTCTGGAAACACCATATATTTT. As protein: CASMRDSSSGNTIYF.

The chain combines TRBV24-1 with TRBJ2-1; the D is unclear. The CDR3 has 12 residues. Germline CDR1 and CDR2: KGHDR and SFDVKD. V lost 4 bases to trimming and J lost 10 bases, with 10 bases between them. CDR3 nucleotide sequence: TGTGCCACCAGTGACCTCCCTAGGGAGCAGTTCTTC. As protein: CATSDLPREQFF.

The chain carries TRBV7-2 and TRBJ2-5; 10 positions match TRBD2. Trimming removed 5 bases from V and 0 bases from J; junction bases left unmatched: 3. CDR3 size: 15 residues. Per germline, CDR1 SGHTA and CDR2 FQGNSA. The CDR3 bases are TGTGCCAGCAGCAGTAGCGGGAGGCACCAAGAGACCCAGTACTTC. Translated: CASSSSGRHQETQYF.